Sequencing of this T cell receptor (beta chain) was carried out in a study of blood T cell repertoires in COVID-19 (dated by TCRdb to 2020 to 2021). Context from the whole study: Collaborator samples came from the United States, Italy and Spain and covered acute and convalescent phases of COVID-19. The prospective study material was composed of cDNA or gDNA derived from T cells, B-cell-depleted T cells, or PBMCs. Deeply sampled blood TCRbeta repertoires from subjects exposed to, actively infected with, or recovered from COVID-19 were included in the dataset. The repertoires were released in a freely available public database intended as a resource for research on the immune response to SARS-CoV-2. The samples were drawn from two sources: the first 160 participants of the ongoing ImmuneRACE study, and 1,000 to 1,500 subjects contributed by 6 global collaborators. The sample metadata nearly always contained a de-identified subject ID, COVID-19 status, age in years and sex. Where HLA class I and class II types were available, the types were taken from metadata supplied by the sample provider, not from assay-based typing. Here is what the overall study found, with its caveats: The amount of clinical and demographic metadata varied by source and participant and was provided uncurated.

TCRbeta CDR3 regions were amplified from genomic DNA by means of the immunoSEQ Assay, a bias-controlled multiplex PCR. From the authors' description of their analysis: The number of nucleated cells in each sample was estimated by amplification of reference gene primers within the assay. Sequence reads were collapsed and filtered to measure the absolute abundance of every unique TCRbeta CDR3 rearrangement. For each sample, productive Simpson clonality was calculated by taking the square root of Simpson's diversity index across productive rearrangements. Sourced from immuneACCESS, this table was stored by TCRdb with only in-frame sequences that have V and J called. A share of the clones is absent; for the studies checked, an unresolved V gene accounts for under half, and the remainder has no known explanation. The V and J calls and the clone size are those of that table, but D and trimming were determined from the DNA. The sample data list some 69,000 clones, and around four fifths of these were observed just once. The ten largest clones add up to about 1.9% of the sample.

Between the V and J ends, shortened by 2 bases and 1 base respectively, the junction contains 8 bases. The CDR3 measures 14 amino acids from cysteine to phenylalanine. CDR3 DNA only is kept here, 42 bases in frame from base 1. CDR1 and CDR2 are drawn from the germline V gene: KGHSH, LQKENI. This clone was recorded a few times. Its antigen has not been determined. Base qualities are not provided; no much larger clone lies one nucleotide away. Other DNA sequences in this specimen translate into the identical CDR3. Collaborating institutions collected whole blood in K2EDTA tubes following their own protocols. For TCRbeta analysis, collaborators shipped samples as frozen whole blood, isolated PBMCs, or DNA extracted from either of those sample types.

Here the chain combines TRBV18 and TRBJ1-1, with the D segment identity uncertain. This TCR was sampled from a woman aged 60-75 years with acute or convalescent COVID-19. The sample taken for sequencing was peripheral blood. The nucleotides read TGTGCCAGCTCACCATCAGCGAAGAACACTGAAGCTTTCTTT. It is translated as CASSPSAKNTEAFF. Extended through the reference TRBV18 and TRBJ1-1 proteins, this CDR3 yields the full variable domain: NAGVMQNPRHLVRRRGQEARLRCSPMKGHSHVYWYRQLPEEGLKFMVYLQKENIIDESGMPKERFSAEFPKEGPSILRIQQVVRGDSAAYFCASSPSAKNTEAFFGQGTRLTVV.